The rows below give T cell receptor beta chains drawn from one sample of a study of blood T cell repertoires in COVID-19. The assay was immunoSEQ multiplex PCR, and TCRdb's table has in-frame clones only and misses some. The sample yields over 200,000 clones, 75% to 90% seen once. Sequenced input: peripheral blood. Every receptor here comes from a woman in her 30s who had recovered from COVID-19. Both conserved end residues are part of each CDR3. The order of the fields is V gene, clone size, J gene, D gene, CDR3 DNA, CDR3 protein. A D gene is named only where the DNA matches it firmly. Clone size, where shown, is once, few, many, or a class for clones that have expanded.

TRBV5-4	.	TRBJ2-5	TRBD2	TGTGCCAGCAGCTTGGTTTCGGGACTAGCGTTGGAGACCCAGTACTTC	CASSLVSGLALETQYF
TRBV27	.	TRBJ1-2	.	TGTGCCAGCAGTTCGGGGTCACACTATGGCTACACCTTC	CASSSGSHYGYTF
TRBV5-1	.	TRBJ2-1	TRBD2	TGCGCCAGCAGCCCGGGACTAGTTCAGGGTGAGCAGTTCTTC	CASSPGLVQGEQFF
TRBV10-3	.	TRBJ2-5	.	TGTGCCATCAGTGAGCAACAAGAGACCCAGTACTTC	CAISEQQETQYF
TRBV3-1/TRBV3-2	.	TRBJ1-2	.	TGTGCCAGCAGCCATGGAGTTAACTATGGCTACACCTTC	CASSHGVNYGYTF
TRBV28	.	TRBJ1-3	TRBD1	TGTGCCAGCAGAACAGGGGGGGCTGGAAACACCATATATTTT	CASRTGGAGNTIYF
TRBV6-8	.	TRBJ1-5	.	TGTGCCAGCCGGGAGGGAGCGGGGGGGAATCAGCCCCAGCATTTT	CASREGAGGNQPQHF
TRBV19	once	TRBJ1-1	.	TGTGCCAGTAGTACCCCAGGAGGTGGCGGCACTGAAGCTTTCTTT	CASSTPGGGGTEAFF
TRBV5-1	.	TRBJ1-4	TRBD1	TGCGCCAGCAGCTCGGCCGGGACAGGGACCCGAGCACTGTTTTTT	CASSSAGTGTRALFF
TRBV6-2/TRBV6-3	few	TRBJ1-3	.	TGTGCCAGCAGTTACTCAGAGCGAAACACCATATATTTT	CASSYSERNTIYF
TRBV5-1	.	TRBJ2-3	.	TGCGCCAGCAGCTTGTCGGAGCCCACAGATACGCAGTATTTT	CASSLSEPTDTQYF
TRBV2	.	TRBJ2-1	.	TGTGCCTCCCCGAGGAGTCTATCCTACAATGAGCAGTTCTTC	CASPRSLSYNEQFF
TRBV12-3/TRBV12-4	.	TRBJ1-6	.	TGTGCCAGCAGTTTACACTTTAATTCACCCCTCCACTTT	CASSLHFNSPLHF
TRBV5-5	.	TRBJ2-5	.	TGTGCCAGCAGCTTGAGCTACCAAGAGACCCAGTACTTC	CASSLSYQETQYF
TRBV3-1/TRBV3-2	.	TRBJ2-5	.	TGTGCCAGCAGCCTCAGTCGAGGAGCCGGGACCCAGTACTTC	CASSLSRGAGTQYF
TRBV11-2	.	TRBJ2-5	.	TGTGCCAGCAGCTCACTAGCTGGCACGGGAGAGACCCAGTACTTC	CASSSLAGTGETQYF
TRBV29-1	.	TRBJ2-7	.	TGCAGCGTTGAAACGGGGGCCTACGAGCAGTACTTC	CSVETGAYEQYF
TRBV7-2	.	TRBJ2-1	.	TGTGCCAGCAGCTTAAAGACTCACAGGAGCGGGTATGAGCAGTTCTTC	CASSLKTHRSGYEQFF
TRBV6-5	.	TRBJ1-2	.	TGTGCCAGCAGACCAGGGAAAGCTAACTATGGCTACACCTTC	CASRPGKANYGYTF
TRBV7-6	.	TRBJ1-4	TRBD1	TGTGCCAGCAGCCCCAGGGGTGTGGGACAGGTTAATGAAAAACTGTTTTTT	CASSPRGVGQVNEKLFF
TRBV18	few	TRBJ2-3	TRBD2	TGTGCCAGCTCACCAAGGGGGACTAGCGGGGGGCGCGGAGGCACAGATACGCAGTATTTT	CASSPRGTSGGRGGTDTQYF
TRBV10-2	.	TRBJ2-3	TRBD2	TGCGCCAGCAGTGAGAAACTAGCGGGGGGAACAGATACGCAGTATTTT	CASSEKLAGGTDTQYF
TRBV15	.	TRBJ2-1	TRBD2	TGTGCCACCAGCAGGGCTGTAGCGGGGGGACCCAATGAGCAGTTCTTC	CATSRAVAGGPNEQFF
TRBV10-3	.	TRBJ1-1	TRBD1	TGTGCCATCAGTGCGGGGGGGAAGGGGACAGGGTCTTCTGAAGCTTTCTTT	CAISAGGKGTGSSEAFF
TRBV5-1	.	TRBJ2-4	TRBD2	TGCGCCAGCAGCTTGTTTGTGGGGACTAGCGGGGGCTCACAGTACTTC	CASSLFVGTSGGSQYF
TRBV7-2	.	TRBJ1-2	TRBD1	TGTGCCAGCAGCTTAGTTGCAGGGGGCAGGTCCTCTAACTATGGCTACACCTTC	CASSLVAGGRSSNYGYTF
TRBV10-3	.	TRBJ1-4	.	TGTGCCACCAAGGACAGAGCTAATGAAAAACTGTTTTTT	CATKDRANEKLFF
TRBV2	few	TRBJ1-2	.	TGTGCCAGCAGTGACCCGGACAGCAACTATGGCTACACCTTC	CASSDPDSNYGYTF
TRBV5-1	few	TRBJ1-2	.	TGCGCCAGCAGCTCCGAGGGGGTCTATGGCTACACCTTC	CASSSEGVYGYTF
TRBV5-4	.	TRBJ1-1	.	TGTGCCAGCACCTCGACAGGGAACACTGAAGCTTTCTTT	CASTSTGNTEAFF
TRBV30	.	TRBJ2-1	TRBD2	TGTGCCTGGAATAAATTAGCGGGGAAATTCTACAATGAGCAGTTCTTC	CAWNKLAGKFYNEQFF
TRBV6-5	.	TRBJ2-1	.	TGTGCCAGCAGGCGGGGTAGCTCCTACAATGAGCAGTTCTTC	CASRRGSSYNEQFF
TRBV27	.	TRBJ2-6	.	TGTGCCAGCAGTTTAGGAGGGCAGTCTGGGGCCAACGTCCTGACTTTC	CASSLGGQSGANVLTF
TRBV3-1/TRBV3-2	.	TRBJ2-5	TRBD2	TGTGCCAGCAGCCAAGTCGGGGGGGCTGAGACCCAGTACTTC	CASSQVGGAETQYF
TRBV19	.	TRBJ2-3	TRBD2	TGTGCCAGTAGTAGTTCGGGACTAGCGTACACAGATACGCAGTATTTT	CASSSSGLAYTDTQYF
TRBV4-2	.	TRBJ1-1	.	TGTGCCAGCAGCTCTCTCACTGAGGGTCCCACTGAAGCTTTCTTT	CASSSLTEGPTEAFF
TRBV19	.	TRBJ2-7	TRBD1	TGTGCCAGTAGGACAGGGGACTACGAGCAGTACTTC	CASRTGDYEQYF
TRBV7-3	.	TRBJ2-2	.	TGTGCCAGCTCCTTGGACAGAAACACCGGGGAGCTGTTTTTT	CASSLDRNTGELFF
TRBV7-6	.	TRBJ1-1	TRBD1	TGTGCCAGCATTCTCGGGACAGACTTAAACACTGAAGCTTTCTTT	CASILGTDLNTEAFF
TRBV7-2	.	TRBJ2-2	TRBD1	TGTGCCAGCAGCCCGGACAGGGTGCGGACCGGGGAGCTGTTTTTT	CASSPDRVRTGELFF
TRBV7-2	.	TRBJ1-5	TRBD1	TGTGCCAGCAGCAGGGACAGTAGCAATCAGCCCCAGCATTTT	CASSRDSSNQPQHF
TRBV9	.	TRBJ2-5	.	TGTGCCAGCAGCGATAGCCGGCGCCCCCAAGAGACCCAGTACTTC	CASSDSRRPQETQYF
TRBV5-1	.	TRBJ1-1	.	TGCGCCAGCAGCTTGGCCAGTGTCAGGGCGGCTGAAGCTTTCTTT	CASSLASVRAAEAFF
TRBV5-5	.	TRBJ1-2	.	TGTGCCAGCAGCCAAGTGAACAGACGGGGAACTGGCTACACCTTC	CASSQVNRRGTGYTF
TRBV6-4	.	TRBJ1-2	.	TGTGCCAGCAGGTCCCTTGGGGCAGTAAAGGCATATTATGGCTACACCTTC	CASRSLGAVKAYYGYTF
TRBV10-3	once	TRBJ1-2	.	TGTGCCATCACTATTCCCGGGGGGCCGCACTATGGCTACACCTTC	CAITIPGGPHYGYTF
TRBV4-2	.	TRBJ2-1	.	TGTGCCAGCAGCCAAGATAGAGTCGTCGCGTCTTATGAGCAGTTCTTC	CASSQDRVVASYEQFF